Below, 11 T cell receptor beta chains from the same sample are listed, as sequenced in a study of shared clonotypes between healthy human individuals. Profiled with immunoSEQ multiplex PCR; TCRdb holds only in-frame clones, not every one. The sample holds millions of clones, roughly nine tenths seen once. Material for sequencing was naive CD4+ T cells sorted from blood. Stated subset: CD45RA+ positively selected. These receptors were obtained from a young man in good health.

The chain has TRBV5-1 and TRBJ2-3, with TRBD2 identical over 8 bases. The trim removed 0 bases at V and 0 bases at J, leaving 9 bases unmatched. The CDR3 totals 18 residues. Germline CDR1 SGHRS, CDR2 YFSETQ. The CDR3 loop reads CASSLAGTSGASTDTQYF. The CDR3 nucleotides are TGCGCCAGCAGCTTGGCGGGCACTAGCGGAGCTAGCACAGATACGCAGTATTTT.

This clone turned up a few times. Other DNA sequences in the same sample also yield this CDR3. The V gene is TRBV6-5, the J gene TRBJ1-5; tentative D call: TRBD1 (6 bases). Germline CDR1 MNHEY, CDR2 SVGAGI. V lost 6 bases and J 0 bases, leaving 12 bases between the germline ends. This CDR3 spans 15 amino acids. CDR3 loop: CASRPDRNSNQPQHF. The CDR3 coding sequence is TGTGCCAGCAGACCCGACAGGAATAGCAATCAGCCCCAGCATTTT.

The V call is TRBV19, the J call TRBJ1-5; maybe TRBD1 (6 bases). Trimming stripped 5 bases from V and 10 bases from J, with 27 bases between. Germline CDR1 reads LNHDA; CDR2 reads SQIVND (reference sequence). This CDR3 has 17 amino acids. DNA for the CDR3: TGTGCCAGTAGTTTAAAATTTCTCGGGACAACTATCACTCCCCAGCATTTT. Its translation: CASSLKFLGTTITPQHF.

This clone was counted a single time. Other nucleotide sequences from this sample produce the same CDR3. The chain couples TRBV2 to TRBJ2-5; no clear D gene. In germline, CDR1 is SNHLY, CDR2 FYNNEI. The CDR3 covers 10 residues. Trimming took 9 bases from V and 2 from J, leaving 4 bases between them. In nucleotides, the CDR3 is TGTGCCAGTAAACAAGAGACCCAGTACTTC. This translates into CASKQETQYF.

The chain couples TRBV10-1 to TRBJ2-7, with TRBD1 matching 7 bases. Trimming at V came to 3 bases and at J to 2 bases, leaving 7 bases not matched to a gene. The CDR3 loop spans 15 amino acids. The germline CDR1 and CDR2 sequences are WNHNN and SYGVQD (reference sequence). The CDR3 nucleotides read TGCGCCAGCAGTGACCCCGGGACAGCACCCTACGAGCAGTACTTC. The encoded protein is CASSDPGTAPYEQYF.

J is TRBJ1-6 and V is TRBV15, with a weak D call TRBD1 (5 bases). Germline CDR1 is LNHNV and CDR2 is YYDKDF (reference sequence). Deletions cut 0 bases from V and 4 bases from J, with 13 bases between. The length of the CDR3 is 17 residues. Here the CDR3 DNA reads TGTGCCACCAGCAGAGAACTCCTCGAGGGGTATAATTCACCCCTCCACTTT. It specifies CATSRELLEGYNSPLHF.

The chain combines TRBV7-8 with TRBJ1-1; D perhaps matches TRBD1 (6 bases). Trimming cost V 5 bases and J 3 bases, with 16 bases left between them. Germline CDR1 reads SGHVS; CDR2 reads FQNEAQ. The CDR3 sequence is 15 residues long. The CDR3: CASSGLQGRYTEAFF. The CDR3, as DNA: TGTGCCAGCAGCGGCCTACAGGGCCGATACACTGAAGCTTTCTTT.

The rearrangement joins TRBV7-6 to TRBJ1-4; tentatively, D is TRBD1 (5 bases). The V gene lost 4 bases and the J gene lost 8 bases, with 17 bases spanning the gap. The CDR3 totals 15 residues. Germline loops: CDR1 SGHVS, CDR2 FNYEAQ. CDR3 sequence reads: CASSSRGGEGEKLFF. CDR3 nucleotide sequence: TGTGCCAGCAGCTCCCGGGGCGGTGAAGGGGAAAAACTGTTTTTT.

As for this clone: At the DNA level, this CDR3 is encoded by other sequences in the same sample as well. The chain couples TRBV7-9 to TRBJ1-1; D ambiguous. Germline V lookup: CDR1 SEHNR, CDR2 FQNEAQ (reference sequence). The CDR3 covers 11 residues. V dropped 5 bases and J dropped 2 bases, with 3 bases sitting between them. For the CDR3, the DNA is TGTGCCAGCAGCATTAACACTGAAGCTTTCTTT. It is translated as CASSINTEAFF.

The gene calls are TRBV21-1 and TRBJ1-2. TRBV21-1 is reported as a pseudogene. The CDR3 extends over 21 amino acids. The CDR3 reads CASSKPLPGEWSPHYNYGYTF. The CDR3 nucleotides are TGTGCCAGCAGCAAACCCCTCCCGGGGGAGTGGAGCCCTCACTATAACTATGGCTACACCTTC.

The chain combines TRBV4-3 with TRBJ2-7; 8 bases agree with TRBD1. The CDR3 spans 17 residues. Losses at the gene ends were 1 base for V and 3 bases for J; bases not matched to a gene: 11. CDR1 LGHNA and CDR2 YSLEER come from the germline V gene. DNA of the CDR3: TGCGCCAGCAGCCAAGGCGCTGGGGACAGGTCCCTCTACGAGCAGTACTTC. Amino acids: CASSQGAGDRSLYEQYF.